What follows is one T cell receptor beta chain and its context. No cognate antigen has been identified for it. Base-call qualities are not available, and no considerably larger clone is one nucleotide away. The CDR3, from cysteine to phenylalanine, totals 15 residues. CDR3 DNA only is kept here, 45 bases in frame from base 1. The junction shows trimming of 2 bases on V and 7 bases on J, and the gene matches do not reach 7 bases of it. This record belongs to a study of blood T cell repertoires in COVID-19 (dated by TCRdb to the early 2020s). Some background on the complete study: The collaborator samples originated in the United States, Italy and Spain and spanned the acute and convalescent phases of COVID-19. The prospective study material was composed of cDNA or gDNA derived from T cells, B-cell-depleted T cells, or PBMCs. The dataset comprised deeply sampled blood TCRbeta repertoires from subjects exposed to, actively infected with, or recovered from COVID-19. The repertoires were released in a freely available public database intended as a resource for research on the immune response to SARS-CoV-2. Samples came from the ongoing ImmuneRACE study (first 160 participants) plus 1,254 subjects from 6 global collaborators. The sample metadata nearly always contained a de-identified subject ID, COVID-19 status, age in years and sex. Where available, HLA class I and class II types were obtained from metadata supplied by the sample provider rather than from assay-based typing.

TCRbeta CDR3 regions were amplified from genomic DNA using the immunoSEQ Assay, a bias-controlled multiplex PCR. The study's processing was this. Within the assay, amplification of reference gene primers was used to estimate how many nucleated cells each sample contained. Sequence reads were collapsed and filtered to measure the absolute abundance of every unique TCRbeta CDR3 rearrangement. For each sample, productive Simpson clonality was calculated as the square root of Simpson's diversity index across productive rearrangements. Entries here come from immuneACCESS through TCRdb and include only in-frame sequences with V and J called. Some clones fail to appear in such tables; in the studies checked, an unresolved V gene covers under half of the shortfall, and the cause of the remainder is unknown. Clonal size and the V and J genes are those of that table, whereas D and trimming came from the DNA. Present in this sample are about 220,000 clones, around 80% of which were seen just once. The top ten clonotypes cover 5% to 6.5% of the sample.

A second Seattle source provided samples from volunteer blood donors who had recovered from COVID-19. Collaborating institutions collected whole blood in K2EDTA tubes following their own protocols. For TCRbeta analysis, collaborators shipped samples as frozen whole blood, isolated PBMCs, or DNA extracted from either of those sample types. Here is what the overall study found, with its caveats: Clinical and demographic metadata were provided uncurated, with the amount varying by source and participant.

The sequence links TRBV23-1 to TRBJ1-4; TRBD1 fits 7 bases in the junction. Being an ORF, TRBV23-1 has a function that is uncertain. The clonotype was recovered from a woman in her sixties who had recovered from COVID-19. The sample consisted of peripheral blood. The encoded CDR3 is CASSQPRGRGEKLFF. The DNA reads TGCGCCAGCAGTCAACCTAGGGGGCGCGGTGAAAAACTGTTTTTT.